Shown below are 22 T cell receptor beta chains from a single sample sequenced in a study of post-analysis software for immune sequencing data. Points from the study as a whole: Higher frequency in patients than in controls was seen for roughly 5 TRBV segments, with TRBV5-6, TRBV5-1 and TRBV20-1 among them.

Antigens for these TCRs are unknown. Unique molecular identifiers were built into the TCR beta cDNA libraries. Using its own MiXCR run on the PCR reads, TCRdb lists one record per CDR3 protein. The sample holds around 200,000 distinct CDR3 sequences, over 25% seen once. The sequenced sample was blood. The receptors were sampled from a girl between 2 and 17 years old with multiple sclerosis.

This clonotype has only a few counts. The genes are TRBV28 and TRBJ2-6, with 9 bases that match TRBD1. V was pared by 1 base and J by 0 bases, with 4 bases of the junction left unmatched. Germline CDR1 and CDR2: MDHEN and SYDVKM. The CDR3 is made up of 18 amino acids. The CDR3 nucleotides read TGTGCCAGCAGTTTATTAGGGACAGGGACCTCTGGGGCCAACGTCCTGACTTTC. Protein: CASSLLGTGTSGANVLTF.

This clonotype appeared a few times. The chain is built from TRBV6-1 and TRBJ2-7; TRBD1 matches at 11 bases. Losses at the gene ends were 6 bases for V and 2 bases for J; bases not matched to a gene: 3. This CDR3 is built from 14 residues. Germline V gene lookup returns CDR1 MNHNS and CDR2 SASEGT. The CDR3, as DNA: TGTGCCAGCAGGGACAGGGGGCGCGCCTACGAGCAGTACTTC. Protein product: CASRDRGRAYEQYF.

To note about this clonotype: Possible read error: a much larger clone is one base away. Here the CDR3 reads CAWNGNSNQPLHF. The CDR3, as DNA: TGTGCCTGGAACGGGAATAGCAATCAGCCCCTGCATTTT. V and J are TRBV30 and TRBJ1-5; D is unresolved. CDR3 size: 13 residues. Germline CDR1 is GTSNPN and CDR2 is SVGIG (reference sequence). The full variable domain, its missing parts supplied by reference TRBV30 and TRBJ1-5, is SQTIHQWPATLVQPVGSPLSLECTVEGTSNPNLYWYRQAAGRGLQLLFYSVGIGQISSEVPQNLSASRPQDRQFILSSKKLLLSDSGFYLCAWNGNSNQPLHFGDGTRLSIL.

In regard to this clonotype: A much larger clone is a single base away; this may be a read error. This chain uses TRBV6-5 with TRBJ1-5, with D tentatively TRBD1 (6 bases). Deletions cut 5 bases from V and 6 bases from J, with 17 bases between. CDR1 is MNHEY, CDR2 SVGAGI, per germline. The CDR3 covers 15 residues. The DNA of the CDR3 is TGTGCCAGCAGTATATCCTCAGGGGCGGGTCAGCCCCAGCATTTT. Translated, it gives CASSISSGAGQPQHF.

The count of this clonotype is one. The junction and the germline gene differ at one end; a read error may be behind it. CDR3 amino acids: CASSLMESGNTIYF. Written as DNA, the CDR3 is TGCGCTAGCAGCTTGATGGAGTCTGGAAACACCATATATTTT. The J gene is TRBJ1-3, the V gene TRBV5-1; D is unclear. This CDR3 is 14 amino acids long. Germline V gene data show CDR1 as SGHRS and CDR2 as YFSETQ.

This clonotype was seen a handful of times. This sequence joins TRBV12-3 or TRBV12-4 and TRBJ2-7, with TRBD1 identical over 7 bases. Trimming at V came to 2 bases and at J to 0 bases, leaving 4 bases not matched to a gene. This CDR3 region has 15 residues. The CDR3 sequence: CASSLKGQTSYEQYF. The CDR3 bases are TGTGCCAGCAGTTTAAAGGGACAGACCTCCTACGAGCAGTACTTC.

The chain couples TRBV6-5 to TRBJ2-7, with 7 bases that match TRBD1. Germline CDR1 and CDR2: MNHEY and SVGAGI. This CDR3 region has 14 residues. The trim removed 6 bases at V and 4 bases at J, leaving 9 bases unmatched. Here the CDR3 reads CASSSPGDRYEQYF. In DNA, the CDR3 is TGTGCCAGCAGCTCCCCTGGGGACAGATACGAGCAGTACTTC.

V gene TRBV20-1 combines with J gene TRBJ1-4, with D maybe TRBD1 (5 bases). V gave up 0 bases and J gave up 10 bases, with 15 bases separating them. Germline V gene data show CDR1 as DFQATT and CDR2 as SNEGSKA (reference sequence). The CDR3 covers 14 residues. DNA of the CDR3: TGCAGTGCTAGAGAGGGGCTTGTCTTTGGAAAACTGTTTTTT. Translating it yields CSAREGLVFGKLFF.

This clonotype was seen many times. The chain combines TRBV5-1 with TRBJ2-1, with unresolved D. There are 14 residues in the CDR3. V lost 0 bases, J lost 6 bases, and 10 bases lay in between. CDR1 SGHRS and CDR2 YFSETQ come from the germline V gene. CDR3 region: CASSLGAILNEQFF. CDR3 sequence (DNA): TGCGCCAGCAGCTTGGGGGCTATCCTCAATGAGCAGTTCTTC. Using reference TRBV5-1 and TRBJ2-1 for the parts outside the CDR3, the full variable domain is KAGVTQTPRYLIKTRGQQVTLSCSPISGHRSVSWYQQTPGQGLQFLFEYFSETQRNKGNFPGRFSGRQFSNSRSEMNVSTLELGDSALYLCASSLGAILNEQFFGPGTRLTVL.

This clonotype was observed at least ten times. This rearrangement joins TRBV20-1 to TRBJ2-3; 7 nucleotides align to TRBD2. The V gene's germline CDR1 is DFQATT and CDR2 SNEGSKA (reference sequence). CDR3 length: 14 amino acids. V shed 5 bases, J shed 0 bases, and the junction held 5 bases outside the gene matches. CDR3 coding DNA: TGCAGTGCTGAGGAGCGGGGAAGCACAGATACGCAGTATTTT. Translation gives CSAEERGSTDTQYF.

This clonotype came up a few times. The V and J genes are TRBV5-1 and TRBJ1-1, with unresolved D. Trimming removed 1 base at V and 1 base at J, with 14 bases between. The CDR3 totals 16 residues. Germline CDR1 is SGHRS and CDR2 is YFSETQ. The CDR3 sequence: CASSLNGRIQNTEAFF. In DNA form, the CDR3 reads TGCGCCAGCAGCTTGAACGGCAGGATCCAGAACACTGAAGCTTTCTTT.

This clonotype was counted only a few times. This chain connects TRBV20-1 to TRBJ2-3; 8 positions match TRBD2. The CDR3 covers 17 residues. Germline V gives CDR1 DFQATT, CDR2 SNEGSKA (reference sequence). Trimming cost V 3 bases and J 0 bases; bases outside gene matches: 11. CDR3 loop: CSARNKRERISTDTQYF. The CDR3 bases are TGCAGTGCTAGGAATAAGCGGGAGCGCATTAGCACAGATACGCAGTATTTT.

This clonotype was detected ten times or more. The chain combines TRBV7-9 with TRBJ2-3; 7 nucleotides agree with TRBD2. The length of the CDR3 is 16 residues. Looked up from germline, CDR1 is SEHNR and CDR2 is FQNEAQ (reference sequence). J was trimmed by 2 bases and V by 5 bases; bases with no gene match: 10. CDR3 in DNA: TGTGCCAGCAGCATAAGGCTAGCGGCTAACACAGATACGCAGTATTTT. Translating it yields CASSIRLAANTDTQYF.

The J gene is TRBJ2-7, the V gene TRBV5-1; tentatively, D is TRBD1 (6 bases). The CDR3 is made up of 15 amino acids. The V and J ends lost 2 bases and 0 bases respectively, with 12 bases between them. CDR1 and CDR2 (germline): SGHRS, YFSETQ. The CDR3 region is CASSFDDRNSYEQYF. As DNA, the CDR3 is TGCGCCAGCAGCTTTGATGACAGGAACTCCTACGAGCAGTACTTC.

V usage is TRBV5-1 and J usage is TRBJ2-3; D gene ambiguous. The CDR3 runs to 14 residues. Germline-derived CDR1 and CDR2 are SGHRS and YFSETQ. V dropped 3 bases and J dropped 5 bases, with 13 bases sitting between them. CDR3 sequence: CASSSYFMVDTQYF. The CDR3 nucleotides read TGCGCCAGCAGCTCCTACTTCATGGTAGATACGCAGTATTTT.

The chain has TRBV3-1 and TRBJ1-3; 8 nucleotides line up with TRBD1. Unmatched junction bases numbered 5, after V lost 4 bases and J lost 6 bases. Germline V gene data show CDR1 as LGHDT and CDR2 as YNNKEL (reference sequence). The CDR3 length is 14 residues. This chain's CDR3 is CASSPTGAANTIYF. The CDR3 region has the DNA TGTGCCAGCAGCCCGACAGGGGCTGCAAACACCATATATTTT.

This clonotype was recorded many times. The chain carries TRBV28 and TRBJ2-5; D gene ambiguous. Trimming removed 5 bases from V and 0 bases from J, with 4 bases in between. The CDR3 covers 12 residues. The germline V gene encodes CDR1 MDHEN and CDR2 SYDVKM. The CDR3 coding sequence is TGTGCCAGCAGTCCCGACCAAGAGACCCAGTACTTC. Its translation: CASSPDQETQYF. Full variable domain (missing parts from reference TRBV28 and TRBJ2-5): DVKVTQSSRYLVKRTGEKVFLECVQDMDHENMFWYRQDPGLGLRLIYFSYDVKMKEKGDIPEGYSVSREKKERFSLILESASTNQTSMYLCASSPDQETQYFGPGTRLLVL.

This clonotype has only a few counts. The chain combines TRBV5-5 with TRBJ1-1, with 11 bases fitting TRBD1. This CDR3 is built from 16 residues. Germline V gene data show CDR1 as SGHKS and CDR2 as YYEKEE (reference sequence). With V trimmed by 4 bases and J by 4 bases, 9 bases remained unmatched. The CDR3 region is CASSAWTGGEGTEAFF. CDR3 coding DNA: TGTGCCAGCAGCGCGTGGACAGGGGGCGAGGGCACTGAAGCTTTCTTT.

About this clonotype: A junction boundary mismatches the germline segment, possibly from a read error. The chain joins TRBV20-1 to TRBJ2-1; no clear D. Germline CDR1 DFQATT, CDR2 SNEGSKA (reference sequence). The CDR3 spans 11 residues. The CDR3 sequence: CSARDASSWGF. Here the CDR3 DNA reads TGCAGTGCTAGAGATGCAAGTTCGTGGGGATTC.

This clonotype appeared many times. This sequence joins TRBV2 and TRBJ1-2; D is undetermined. This CDR3 is 12 amino acids long. Germline loops: CDR1 SNHLY, CDR2 FYNNEI. V gave up 1 base and J gave up 7 bases, with 7 bases separating them. CDR3 region: CASSEEGSGYTF. The CDR3 bases are TGTGCCAGCAGTGAAGAGGGTTCTGGCTACACCTTC.

The V call is TRBV7-2, the J call TRBJ2-3; D is unclear. Germline loops: CDR1 SGHTA, CDR2 FQGNSA. The CDR3 consists of 11 residues. Trimming stripped 7 bases from V and 5 bases from J, with 7 bases between. Here the CDR3 DNA reads TGTGCCAGCAATGGTGAAGATACGCAGTATTTT. Its protein is CASNGEDTQYF.

About this clonotype itself: Just one base apart from a much larger clone, this may be a read error. The rearrangement joins TRBV28 to TRBJ2-5; a weak D match, TRBD2 (6 bases). The CDR3 consists of 15 residues. The germline gives CDR1 MDHEN, CDR2 SYDVKM. Trimming took off 6 bases at V and 11 bases at J, with 25 bases between the two ends. In DNA form, the CDR3 reads TGTGCCAGCAGACCGACCGGAAATAGCGGACTGATGCAGTACTTC. Protein: CASRPTGNSGLMQYF.